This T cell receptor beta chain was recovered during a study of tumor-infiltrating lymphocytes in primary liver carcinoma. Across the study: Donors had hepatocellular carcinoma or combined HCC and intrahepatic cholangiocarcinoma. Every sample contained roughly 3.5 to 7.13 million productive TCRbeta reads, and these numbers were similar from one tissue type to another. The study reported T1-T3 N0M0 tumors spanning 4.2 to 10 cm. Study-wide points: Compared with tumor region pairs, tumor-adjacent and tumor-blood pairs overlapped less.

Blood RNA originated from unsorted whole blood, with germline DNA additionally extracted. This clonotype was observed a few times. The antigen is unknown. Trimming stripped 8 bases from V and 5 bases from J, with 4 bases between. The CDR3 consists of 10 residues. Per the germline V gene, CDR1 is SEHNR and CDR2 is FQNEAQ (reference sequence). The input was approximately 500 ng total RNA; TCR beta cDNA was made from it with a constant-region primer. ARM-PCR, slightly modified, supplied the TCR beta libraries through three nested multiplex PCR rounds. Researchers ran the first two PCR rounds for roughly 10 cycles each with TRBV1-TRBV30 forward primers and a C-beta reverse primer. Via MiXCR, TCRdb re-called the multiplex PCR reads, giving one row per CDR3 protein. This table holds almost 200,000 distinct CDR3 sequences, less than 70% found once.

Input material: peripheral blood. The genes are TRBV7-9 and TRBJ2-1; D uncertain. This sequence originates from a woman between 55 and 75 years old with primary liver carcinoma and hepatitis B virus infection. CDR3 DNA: TGTGCCAGCGGGCACAATGAGCAGTTCTTC. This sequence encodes CASGHNEQFF.